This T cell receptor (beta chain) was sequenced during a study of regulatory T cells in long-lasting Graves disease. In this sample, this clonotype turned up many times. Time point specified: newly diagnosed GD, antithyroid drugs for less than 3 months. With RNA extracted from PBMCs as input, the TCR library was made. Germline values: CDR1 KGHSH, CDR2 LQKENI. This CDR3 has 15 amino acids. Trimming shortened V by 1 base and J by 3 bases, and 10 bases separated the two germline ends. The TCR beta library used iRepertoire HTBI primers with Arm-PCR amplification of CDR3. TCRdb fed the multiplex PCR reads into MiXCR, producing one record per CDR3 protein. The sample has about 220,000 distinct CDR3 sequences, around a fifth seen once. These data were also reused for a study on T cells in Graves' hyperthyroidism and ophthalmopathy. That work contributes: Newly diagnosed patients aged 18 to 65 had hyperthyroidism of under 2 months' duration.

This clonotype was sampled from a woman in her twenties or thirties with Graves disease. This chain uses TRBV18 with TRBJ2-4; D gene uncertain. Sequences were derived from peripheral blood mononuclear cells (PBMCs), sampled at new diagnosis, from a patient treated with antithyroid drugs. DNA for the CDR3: TGTGCCAGCTCACCACTTGCGGAAGTCAAAAACATTCAGTACTTC. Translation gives CASSPLAEVKNIQYF.